This T cell receptor beta chain is drawn from a study of blood T cell repertoires in COVID-19. Across the whole study: Acute and convalescent COVID-19 samples came from the United States, Italy and Spain. T cells, B-cell-depleted T cells, or PBMCs supplied cDNA or gDNA.

Germline CDR1 and CDR2: MGHRA and YSYEKL. The CDR3 consists of 13 residues. J lost 8 bases, V lost 4 bases, and 3 bases had no gene match. In the original workflow: Quantification of nucleated cells was approximated via reference gene primer amplification. Repertoires were generated with immunoSEQ multiplex PCR, while TCRdb's copy carries only in-frame clones and drops some. D and trimming come from the DNA, and the V and J calls and clone size come from that table. The table has roughly 81,000 clones, around 87% seen once. This clonotype originated in a man aged 40-55 years with acute or convalescent COVID-19. The chain uses TRBV4-1 and TRBJ2-1; 9 bases align to TRBD1. Sequencing input: peripheral blood. This CDR3 reads CASSPDRGYEQFF. CDR3 DNA: TGCGCCAGCAGCCCCGACAGGGGGTATGAGCAGTTCTTC.